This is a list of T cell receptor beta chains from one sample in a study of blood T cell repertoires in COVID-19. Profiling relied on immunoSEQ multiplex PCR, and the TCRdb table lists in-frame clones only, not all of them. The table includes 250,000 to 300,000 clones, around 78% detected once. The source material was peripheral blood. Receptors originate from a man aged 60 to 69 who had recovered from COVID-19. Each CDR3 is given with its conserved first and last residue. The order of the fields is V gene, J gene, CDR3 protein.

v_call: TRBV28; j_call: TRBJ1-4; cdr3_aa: CASSSPGGGGEKLFF
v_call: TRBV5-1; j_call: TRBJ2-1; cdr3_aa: CASRASGTSYNEQFF
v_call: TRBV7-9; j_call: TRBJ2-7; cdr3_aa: CASSPDRVDEQYF
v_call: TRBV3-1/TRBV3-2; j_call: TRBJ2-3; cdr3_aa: CASSHRLETGDTQYF
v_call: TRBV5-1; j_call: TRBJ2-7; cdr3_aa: CASSFDSEGKYF
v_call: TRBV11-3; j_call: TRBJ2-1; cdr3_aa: CASSRGGWDEQFF
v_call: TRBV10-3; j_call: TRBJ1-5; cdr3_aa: CAIRGQDNQPQHF
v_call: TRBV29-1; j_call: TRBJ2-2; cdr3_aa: CSVVTGPSNTGELFF
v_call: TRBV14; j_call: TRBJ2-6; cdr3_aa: CASRRSLTAGANVLTF
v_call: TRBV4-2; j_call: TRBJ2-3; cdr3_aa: CASSQDTAGGTDTQYF
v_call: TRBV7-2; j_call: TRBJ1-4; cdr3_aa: CAWTGFNEKLFF
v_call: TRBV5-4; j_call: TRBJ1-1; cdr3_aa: CASSGAGTGATEAFF
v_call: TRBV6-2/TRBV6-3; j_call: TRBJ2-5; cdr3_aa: CASSYEGGQWETQYF
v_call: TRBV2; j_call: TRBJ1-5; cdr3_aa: CASSRRGKENSNQPQHF
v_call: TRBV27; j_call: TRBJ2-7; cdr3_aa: CASLKTGPPYEQYF
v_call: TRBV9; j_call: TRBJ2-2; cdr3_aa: CASSVVPAGTNTGELFF
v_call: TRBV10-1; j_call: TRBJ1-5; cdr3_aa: CASSESVMGRPQHF
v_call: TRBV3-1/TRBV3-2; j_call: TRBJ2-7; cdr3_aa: CASSQVAPPYEQYF
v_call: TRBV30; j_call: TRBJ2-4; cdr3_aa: CAWKPSLAGGKNIQYF
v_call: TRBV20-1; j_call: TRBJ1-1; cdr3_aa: CSASNRRSGNTEAFF
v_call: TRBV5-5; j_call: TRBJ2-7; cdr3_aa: CASSSRDYEQYF
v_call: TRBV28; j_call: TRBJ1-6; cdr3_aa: CASSFGGGQGKSSYNSPLHF
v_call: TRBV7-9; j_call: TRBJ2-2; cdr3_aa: CASSSLKNTGELFF
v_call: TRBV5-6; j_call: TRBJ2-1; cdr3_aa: CASSLGILAGRLDEQFF
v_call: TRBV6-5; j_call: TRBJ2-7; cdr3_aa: CASSREGYPYEQYF
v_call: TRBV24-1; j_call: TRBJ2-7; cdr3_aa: CATRDSYEQYF
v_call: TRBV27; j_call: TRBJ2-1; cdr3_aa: CASSLSIGASYNEQFF
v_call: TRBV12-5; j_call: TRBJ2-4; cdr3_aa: CASGPTGQGKNIQYF
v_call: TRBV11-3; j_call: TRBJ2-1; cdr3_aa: CASSFSGTSGAYNEQFF
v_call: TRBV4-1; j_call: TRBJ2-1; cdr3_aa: CASSQVSAGFYNEQFF
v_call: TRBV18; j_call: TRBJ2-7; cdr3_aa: CASSGTGSGGSYEQYF
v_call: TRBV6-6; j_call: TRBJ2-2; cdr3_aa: CASSQDSYTGELFF
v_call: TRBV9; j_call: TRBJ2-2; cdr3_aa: CASSVATSLAGGPGELFF
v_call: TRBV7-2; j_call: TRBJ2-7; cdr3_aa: CASSFGLAGGYEQYF
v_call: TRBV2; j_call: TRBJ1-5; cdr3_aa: CASSEGTPGNQPQHF
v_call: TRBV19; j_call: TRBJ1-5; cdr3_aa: CATRPGSGQPQHF
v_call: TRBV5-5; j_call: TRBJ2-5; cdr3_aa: CASSLRQSQETQYF
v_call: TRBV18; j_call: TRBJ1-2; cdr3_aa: CASSPDRDYGYTF
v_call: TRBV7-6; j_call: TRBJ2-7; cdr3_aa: CASSLASSLGGTYEQYF
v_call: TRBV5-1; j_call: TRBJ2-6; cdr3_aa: CASTPREWSSGANVLTF
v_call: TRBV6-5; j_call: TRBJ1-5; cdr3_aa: CASRPGTGGFQPQHF
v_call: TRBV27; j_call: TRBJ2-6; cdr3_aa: CASSSLAGIGANVLTF
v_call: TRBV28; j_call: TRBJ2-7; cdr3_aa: CASTPGGNEQYF
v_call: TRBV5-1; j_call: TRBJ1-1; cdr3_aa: CASSLEAGAYTEAFF
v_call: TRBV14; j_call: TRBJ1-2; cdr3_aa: CASSQGTGGYGYTF
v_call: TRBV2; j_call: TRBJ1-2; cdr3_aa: CASSVAFANYGYTF
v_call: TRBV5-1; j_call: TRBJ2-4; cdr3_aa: CASSPRRGRTENIQYF
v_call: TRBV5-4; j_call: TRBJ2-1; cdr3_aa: CASSLGGAYNEQFF
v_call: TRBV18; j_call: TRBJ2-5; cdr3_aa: CASSPSGQGKTQYF
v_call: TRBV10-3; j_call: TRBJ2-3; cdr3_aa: CAIREREGTDTQYF
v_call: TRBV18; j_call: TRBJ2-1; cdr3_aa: CASSLKQGGSYNEQFF
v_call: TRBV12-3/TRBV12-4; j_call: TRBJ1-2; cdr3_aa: CATGQGVGGYTF
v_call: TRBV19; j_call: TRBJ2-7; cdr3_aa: CASSRTIAGGPGEQYF
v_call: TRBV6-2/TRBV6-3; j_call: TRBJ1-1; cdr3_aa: CASSSQGRTEAFF
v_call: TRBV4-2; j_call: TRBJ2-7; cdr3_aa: CASSQAGGVYEQYF
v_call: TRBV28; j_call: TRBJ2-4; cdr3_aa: CASSLQRQGTSNRAKNIQYF
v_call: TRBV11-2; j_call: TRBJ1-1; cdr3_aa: CASSEGLAEAFF
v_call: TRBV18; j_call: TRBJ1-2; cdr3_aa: CASSLDSGLSNGYTF